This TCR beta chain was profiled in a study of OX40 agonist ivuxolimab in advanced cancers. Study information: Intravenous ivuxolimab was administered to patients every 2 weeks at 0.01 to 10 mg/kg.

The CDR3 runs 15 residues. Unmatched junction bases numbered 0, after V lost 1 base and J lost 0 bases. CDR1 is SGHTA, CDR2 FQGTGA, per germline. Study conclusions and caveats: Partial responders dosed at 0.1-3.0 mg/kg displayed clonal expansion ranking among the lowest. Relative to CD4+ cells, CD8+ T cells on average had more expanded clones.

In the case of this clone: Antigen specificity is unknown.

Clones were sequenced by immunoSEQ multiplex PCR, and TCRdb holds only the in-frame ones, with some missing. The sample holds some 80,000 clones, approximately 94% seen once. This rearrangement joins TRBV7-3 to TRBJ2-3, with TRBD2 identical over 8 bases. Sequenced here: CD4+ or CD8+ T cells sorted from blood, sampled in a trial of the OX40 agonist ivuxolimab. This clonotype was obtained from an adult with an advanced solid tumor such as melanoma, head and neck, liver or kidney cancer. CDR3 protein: CASSLIAGSTDTQYF. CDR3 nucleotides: TGTGCCAGCAGCTTAATAGCGGGAAGCACAGATACGCAGTATTTT.